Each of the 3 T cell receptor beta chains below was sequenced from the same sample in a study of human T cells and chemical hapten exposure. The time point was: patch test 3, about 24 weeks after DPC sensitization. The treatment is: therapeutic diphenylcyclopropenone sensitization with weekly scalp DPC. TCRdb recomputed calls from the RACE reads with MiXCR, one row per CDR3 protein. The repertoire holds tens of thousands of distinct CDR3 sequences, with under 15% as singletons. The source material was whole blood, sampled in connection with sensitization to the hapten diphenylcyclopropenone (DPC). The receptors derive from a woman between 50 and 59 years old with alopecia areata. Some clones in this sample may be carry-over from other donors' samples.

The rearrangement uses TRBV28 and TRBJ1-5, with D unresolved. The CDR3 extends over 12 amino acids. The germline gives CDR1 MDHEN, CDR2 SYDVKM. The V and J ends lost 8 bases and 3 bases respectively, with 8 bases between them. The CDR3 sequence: CASQALNQPQHF. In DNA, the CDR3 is TGTGCCAGCCAAGCCCTCAATCAGCCCCAGCATTTT.

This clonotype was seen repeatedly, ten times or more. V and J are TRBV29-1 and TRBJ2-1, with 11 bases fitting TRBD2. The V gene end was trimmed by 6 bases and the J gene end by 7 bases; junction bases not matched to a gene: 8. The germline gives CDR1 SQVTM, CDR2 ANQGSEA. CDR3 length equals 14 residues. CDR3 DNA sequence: TGCAGCGTAAAAACTAGCGGGAGCAGGAATGAGCAGTTCTTC. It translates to CSVKTSGSRNEQFF.

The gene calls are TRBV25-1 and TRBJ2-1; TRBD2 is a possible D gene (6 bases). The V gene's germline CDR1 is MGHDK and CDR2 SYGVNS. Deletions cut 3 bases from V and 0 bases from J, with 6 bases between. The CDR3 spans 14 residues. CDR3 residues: CASSDSGSYNEQFF. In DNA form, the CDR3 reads TGTGCCAGCAGTGATAGCGGCTCCTACAATGAGCAGTTCTTC. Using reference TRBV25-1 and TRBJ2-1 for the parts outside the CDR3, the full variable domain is EADIYQTPRYLVIGTGKKITLECSQTMGHDKMYWYQQDPGMELHLIHYSYGVNSTEKGDLSSESTVSRIRTEHFPLTLESARPSHTSQYLCASSDSGSYNEQFFGPGTRLTVL.